This TCR beta chain is from a study of immune evolution from preneoplasia to lung adenocarcinoma. Repertoires were generated with immunoSEQ multiplex PCR, while TCRdb's copy carries only in-frame clones and drops some. The repertoire holds more than 8,500 clones, with around 90% as singletons. Germline V gives CDR1 WSHSY, CDR2 SAAADI. The CDR3 has 11 amino acids. Trimming shortened V by 5 bases and J by 3 bases, and 4 bases separated the two germline ends. Sequencing was performed on FFPE invasive lung adenocarcinoma tissue. This sequence originates from a person between 70 and 80 years old with invasive lung adenocarcinoma. This sequence joins TRBV10-2 and TRBJ1-1; D remains ambiguous. CDR3 coding DNA: TGCGCCAGCAGTTCGGACACTGAAGCTTTCTTT. Protein: CASSSDTEAFF.